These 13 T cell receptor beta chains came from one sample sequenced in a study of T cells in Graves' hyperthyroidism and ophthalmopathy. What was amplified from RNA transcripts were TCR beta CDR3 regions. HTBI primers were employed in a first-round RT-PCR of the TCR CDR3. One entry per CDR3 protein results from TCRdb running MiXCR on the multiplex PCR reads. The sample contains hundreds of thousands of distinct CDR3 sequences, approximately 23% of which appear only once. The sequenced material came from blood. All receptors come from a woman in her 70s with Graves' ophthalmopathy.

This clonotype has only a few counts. CDR3 sequence (DNA): TGTGCCACGGGACTCTACAATGAGCAGTTCTTC. Translated: CATGLYNEQFF. The J gene is TRBJ2-1, the V gene TRBV2; tentative D call: TRBD2 (6 bases). This CDR3 spans 11 amino acids. Trimming shortened V by 10 bases and J by 3 bases, and 7 bases separated the two germline ends. CDR1 is SNHLY and CDR2 is FYNNEI in the germline V gene.

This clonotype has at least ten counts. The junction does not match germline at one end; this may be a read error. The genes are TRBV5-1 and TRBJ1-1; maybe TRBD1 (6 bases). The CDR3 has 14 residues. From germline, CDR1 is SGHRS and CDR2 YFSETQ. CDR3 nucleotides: TGTGCCAGTAGTCCGACAGGCATGAACACTGAAGCTTTCTTT. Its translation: CASSPTGMNTEAFF.

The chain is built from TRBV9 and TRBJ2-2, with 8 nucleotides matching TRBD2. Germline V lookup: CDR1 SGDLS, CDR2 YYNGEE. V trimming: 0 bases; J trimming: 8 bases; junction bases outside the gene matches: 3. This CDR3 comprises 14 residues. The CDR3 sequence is CASSVEAGAGELFF. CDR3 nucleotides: TGTGCCAGCAGCGTAGAAGCGGGAGCGGGGGAGCTGTTTTTT.

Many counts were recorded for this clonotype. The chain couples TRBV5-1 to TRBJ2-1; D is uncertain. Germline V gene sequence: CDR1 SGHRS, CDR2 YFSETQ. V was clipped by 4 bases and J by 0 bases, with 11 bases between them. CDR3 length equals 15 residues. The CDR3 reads CASSDHSSSYNEQFF. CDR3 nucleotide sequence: TGCGCCAGCAGCGACCACTCGAGCTCCTACAATGAGCAGTTCTTC.

CDR3 protein: CSAREVGGAEQYF. The CDR3 DNA reads as TGCAGTGCTAGAGAGGTGGGAGGGGCCGAGCAGTACTTC. The chain joins TRBV20-1 to TRBJ2-7; 7 positions match TRBD2. Trimming removed 0 bases from V and 6 bases from J; junction bases left unmatched: 5. Germline V gene lookup returns CDR1 DFQATT and CDR2 SNEGSKA (reference sequence). There are 13 residues in the CDR3.

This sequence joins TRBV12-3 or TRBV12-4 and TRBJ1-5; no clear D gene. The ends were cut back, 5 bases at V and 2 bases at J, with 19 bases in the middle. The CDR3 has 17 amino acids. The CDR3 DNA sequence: TGTGCCAGCAGTGCGGTGGCATCAACCGAAGGCAATCAGCCCCAGCATTTT. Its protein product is CASSAVASTEGNQPQHF.

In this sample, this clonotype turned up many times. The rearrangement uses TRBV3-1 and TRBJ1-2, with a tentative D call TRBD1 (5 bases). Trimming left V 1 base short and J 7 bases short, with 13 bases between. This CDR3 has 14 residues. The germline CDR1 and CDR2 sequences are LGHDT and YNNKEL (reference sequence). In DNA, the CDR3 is TGTGCCAGCAGCCAAGGCGGACACGCCTCTGGCTACACCTTC. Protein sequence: CASSQGGHASGYTF.

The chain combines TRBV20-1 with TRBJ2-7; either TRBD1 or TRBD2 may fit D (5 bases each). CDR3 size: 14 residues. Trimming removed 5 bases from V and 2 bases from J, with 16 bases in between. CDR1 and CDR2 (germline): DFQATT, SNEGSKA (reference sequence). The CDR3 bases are TGCAGTGCTCACCCGACCGGGGCCACCTACGAGCAGTACTTC. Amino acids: CSAHPTGATYEQYF.

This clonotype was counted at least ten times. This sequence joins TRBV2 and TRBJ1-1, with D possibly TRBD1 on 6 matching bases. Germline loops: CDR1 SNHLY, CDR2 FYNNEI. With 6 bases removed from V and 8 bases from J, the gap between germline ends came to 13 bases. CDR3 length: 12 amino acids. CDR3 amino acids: CASRKQGGEAFF. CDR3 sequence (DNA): TGTGCCAGCAGAAAACAGGGAGGGGAAGCTTTCTTT.

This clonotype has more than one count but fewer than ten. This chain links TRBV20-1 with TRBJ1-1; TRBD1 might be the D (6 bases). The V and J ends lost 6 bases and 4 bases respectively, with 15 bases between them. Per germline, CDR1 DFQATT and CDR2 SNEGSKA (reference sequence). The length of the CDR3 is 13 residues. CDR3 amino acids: CSAGRDIFTEAFF. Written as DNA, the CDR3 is TGCAGTGCCGGCCGGGACATCTTCACTGAAGCTTTCTTT.

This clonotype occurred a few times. The CDR3 DNA follows: TGCGCCAGCAGCTTGTCAGACTCTGGAAACACCATATATTTT. Translated: CASSLSDSGNTIYF. The chain joins TRBV5-1 to TRBJ1-3; no definite D call. Trimming removed 1 base at V and 0 bases at J, with 5 bases between. The CDR3 is made up of 14 amino acids. From germline, CDR1 is SGHRS and CDR2 YFSETQ.

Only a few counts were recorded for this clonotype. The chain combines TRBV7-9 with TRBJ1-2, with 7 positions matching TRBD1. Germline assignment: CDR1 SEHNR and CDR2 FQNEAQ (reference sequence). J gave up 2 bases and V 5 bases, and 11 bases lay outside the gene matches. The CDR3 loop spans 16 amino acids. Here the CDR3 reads CASSQGHVRGNYGYTF. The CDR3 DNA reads TGTGCCAGCAGCCAAGGCCATGTCAGGGGGAACTATGGCTACACCTTC.

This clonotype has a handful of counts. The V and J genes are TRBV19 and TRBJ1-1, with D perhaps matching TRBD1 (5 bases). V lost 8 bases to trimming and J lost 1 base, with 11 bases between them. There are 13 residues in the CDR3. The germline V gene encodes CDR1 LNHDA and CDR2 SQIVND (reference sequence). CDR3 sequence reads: CASGLGQNTEAFF. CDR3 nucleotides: TGTGCCAGTGGTCTAGGACAGAACACTGAAGCTTTCTTT.